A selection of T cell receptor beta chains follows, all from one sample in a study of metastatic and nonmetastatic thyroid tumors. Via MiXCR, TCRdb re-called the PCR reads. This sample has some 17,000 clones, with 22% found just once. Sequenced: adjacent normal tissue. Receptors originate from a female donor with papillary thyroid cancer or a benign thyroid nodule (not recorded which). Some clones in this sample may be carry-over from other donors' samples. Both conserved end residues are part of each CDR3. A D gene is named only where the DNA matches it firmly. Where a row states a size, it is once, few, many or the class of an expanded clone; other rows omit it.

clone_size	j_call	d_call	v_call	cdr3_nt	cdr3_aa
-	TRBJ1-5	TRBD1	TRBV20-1	TGCAGTCCGGGACAGGCTAATCAGCCCCAGCATTTT	CSPGQANQPQHF
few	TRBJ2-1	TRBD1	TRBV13	TGTGCCAGCAGCTTGGGGCAGGGGGCATTCTTC	CASSLGQGAFF
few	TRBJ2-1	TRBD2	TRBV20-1	TGCAGTGCTAATTTTGGCAGCGGGAGAGAGGTCAATGAGCAGTTCTTC	CSANFGSGREVNEQFF
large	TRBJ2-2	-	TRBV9	TGTGCCAGCAGCGTGCAGGCAGTGGAGACCGGGGAGCTGTTTTTT	CASSVQAVETGELFF
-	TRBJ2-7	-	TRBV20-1	TGCAGTGCTCCATCGGGACGCCTCGCCTACGAGCAGTACTTC	CSAPSGRLAYEQYF
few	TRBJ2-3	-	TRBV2	TGTGCCAGCAGAGGGAGAGGGGTCACAGATACGCAGTATTTT	CASRGRGVTDTQYF
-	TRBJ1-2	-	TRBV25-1	TGTGCCAGCGGACTGAGGGATGGCTACACCTTC	CASGLRDGYTF
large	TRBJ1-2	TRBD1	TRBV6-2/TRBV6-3	TGTGCCAGCAGTTACGCCGGGCAGGGGGCTAGTGGCTACACCTTC	CASSYAGQGASGYTF
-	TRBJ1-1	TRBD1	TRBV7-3	TGTGCCAGCAGCGAACAGGGGGGCACTGAAGCTTTCTTT	CASSEQGGTEAFF
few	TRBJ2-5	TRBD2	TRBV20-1	TGCAGTGCCCAACTAGCGGAAGAGACCCAGTACTTC	CSAQLAEETQYF